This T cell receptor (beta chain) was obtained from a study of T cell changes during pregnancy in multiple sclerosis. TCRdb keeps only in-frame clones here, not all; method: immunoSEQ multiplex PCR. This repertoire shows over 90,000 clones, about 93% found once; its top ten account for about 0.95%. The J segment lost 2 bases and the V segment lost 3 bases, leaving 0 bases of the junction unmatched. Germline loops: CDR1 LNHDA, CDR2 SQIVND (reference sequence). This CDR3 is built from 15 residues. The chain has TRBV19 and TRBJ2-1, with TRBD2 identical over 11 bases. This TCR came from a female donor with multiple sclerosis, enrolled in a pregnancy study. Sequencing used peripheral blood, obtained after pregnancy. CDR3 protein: CASSMGLAAYNEQFF. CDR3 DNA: TGTGCCAGTAGTATGGGACTAGCGGCCTACAATGAGCAGTTCTTC.